A selection of T cell receptor beta chains follows, all from one sample in a study of T cell repertoires in cytomegalovirus infection. TCRdb independently ran MiXCR on the reads; one entry per CDR3 protein. The sample consists of some 7,600 distinct CDR3 sequences, around 47% of them appearing once. What these receptors recognize is not known. Material: PBMCs, sequenced either directly or after in vitro stimulation (not recorded which). The receptors were gathered from a human donor in good health (CMV status not recorded). Some clones in this sample may be carry-over from other donors' samples. CDR3s include the opening cysteine and the closing phenylalanine or tryptophan. Fields, in order: V gene, J gene, D gene, clone size, CDR3 protein, CDR3 DNA. A D gene is named only where the DNA matches it firmly. Clone size, where shown, is once, few, many, or a class for clones that have expanded.

v_gene: TRBV7-2
j_gene: TRBJ2-5
d_gene: TRBD2
abundance: .
CDR3aa: CASSFGYGRGGETQYF
CDR3nt: TGTGCCAGCAGCTTCGGCTACGGGAGGGGAGGGGAGACCCAGTACTTC

v_gene: TRBV18
j_gene: TRBJ1-3
d_gene: .
abundance: .
CDR3aa: CASSPRTVYSSGNTIYF
CDR3nt: TGTGCCAGCTCACCAAGGACAGTGTACTCCTCTGGAAACACCATATATTTT

v_gene: TRBV6-1
j_gene: TRBJ1-1
d_gene: .
abundance: many
CDR3aa: CASSRTAAQAEAFF
CDR3nt: TGTGCCAGCAGTAGGACTGCGGCGCAAGCTGAAGCTTTCTTT

v_gene: TRBV12-3/TRBV12-4
j_gene: TRBJ2-1
d_gene: .
abundance: many
CDR3aa: CASSLWRSSYNEQFF
CDR3nt: TGTGCCAGCAGTTTGTGGCGGTCGAGCTACAATGAGCAGTTCTTC

v_gene: TRBV6-8
j_gene: TRBJ2-7
d_gene: TRBD1
abundance: .
CDR3aa: CASSYRQDRIGGDEQYF
CDR3nt: TGTGCCAGCAGTTACCGCCAGGACAGGATTGGTGGAGACGAGCAGTACTTC

v_gene: TRBV2
j_gene: TRBJ2-4
d_gene: TRBD1
abundance: .
CDR3aa: CAGLTGTENIQYF
CDR3nt: TGTGCCGGATTGACAGGGACCGAAAACATTCAGTACTTC

v_gene: TRBV12-3/TRBV12-4
j_gene: TRBJ1-1
d_gene: .
abundance: few
CDR3aa: CASRRGNTEAFF
CDR3nt: TGTGCCAGCCGACGGGGGAACACTGAAGCTTTCTTT

v_gene: TRBV6-5
j_gene: TRBJ2-2
d_gene: .
abundance: .
CDR3aa: CASSSGWAPAGELFF
CDR3nt: TGTGCCAGCAGTTCCGGTTGGGCCCCGGCCGGGGAGCTGTTTTTT

v_gene: TRBV7-6
j_gene: TRBJ1-6
d_gene: TRBD1
abundance: .
CDR3aa: CASSLGRDSNSPLHF
CDR3nt: TGTGCCAGCAGCTTAGGAAGGGACAGCAATTCACCCCTCCACTTT

v_gene: TRBV6-6
j_gene: TRBJ1-4
d_gene: .
abundance: .
CDR3aa: CASIAPGPQEKLFF
CDR3nt: TGTGCCAGCATCGCGCCGGGACCTCAGGAAAAACTGTTTTTT

v_gene: TRBV12-3/TRBV12-4
j_gene: TRBJ2-1
d_gene: .
abundance: .
CDR3aa: CASSSLSLLCGERSYNEQFF
CDR3nt: TGTGCCAGCAGCTCCCTAAGCCTCCTGTGTGGAGAAAGGTCCTACAATGAGCAGTTCTTC

v_gene: TRBV12-3/TRBV12-4
j_gene: TRBJ2-1
d_gene: TRBD2
abundance: .
CDR3aa: CASSSLSLRGVERSYNEQFF
CDR3nt: TGTGCCAGCAGCTCCCTAAGCCTCCGGGGGGTAGAAAGGTCCTACAATGAGCAGTTCTTC

v_gene: TRBV7-4
j_gene: TRBJ2-1
d_gene: .
abundance: once
CDR3aa: CASSLAGGRNEQFF
CDR3nt: TGTGCCAGCAGCTTAGCGGGGGGGCGCAATGAGCAGTTCTTC

v_gene: TRBV12-3/TRBV12-4
j_gene: TRBJ2-7
d_gene: TRBD2
abundance: .
CDR3aa: CASRGGLAEAYEQYF
CDR3nt: TGTGCCAGCAGGGGGGGACTAGCGGAGGCCTACGAGCAGTACTTC

v_gene: TRBV5-4
j_gene: TRBJ1-1
d_gene: .
abundance: many
CDR3aa: CASGRGDSEAFF
CDR3nt: TGTGCCAGCGGGAGGGGGGACTCTGAAGCTTTCTTT

v_gene: TRBV12-5
j_gene: TRBJ2-1
d_gene: .
abundance: .
CDR3aa: CASGLVSVRCAVPYHEQFF
CDR3nt: TGTGCTAGTGGTTTGGTATCGGTAAGATGTGCCGTCCCCTACCATGAGCAGTTCTTC

v_gene: TRBV7-9
j_gene: TRBJ2-1
d_gene: .
abundance: .
CDR3aa: CASSFRNEQFF
CDR3nt: TGTGCCAGCAGCTTCCGGAATGAGCAGTTCTTC

v_gene: TRBV12-3/TRBV12-4
j_gene: TRBJ2-7
d_gene: .
abundance: few
CDR3aa: CASSSIRSEQYF
CDR3nt: TGTGCCAGCAGTTCCATACGGTCCGAGCAGTACTTC

v_gene: TRBV5-1
j_gene: TRBJ2-1
d_gene: TRBD2
abundance: .
CDR3aa: CASSLFSTAGKEQFF
CDR3nt: TGCGCCAGCAGCTTGTTCTCGACAGCGGGAAAGGAGCAATTCTTC

v_gene: TRBV2
j_gene: TRBJ1-2
d_gene: .
abundance: .
CDR3aa: CARRAGSPGYTF
CDR3nt: TGTGCCAGAAGGGCAGGGTCCCCTGGCTACACCTTC

v_gene: TRBV7-2
j_gene: TRBJ2-3
d_gene: TRBD2
abundance: .
CDR3aa: CASSRLSGARGDTQYF
CDR3nt: TGTGCCAGCAGCCGACTTAGCGGGGCTCGGGGAGATACGCAGTATTTT

v_gene: TRBV7-2
j_gene: TRBJ1-2
d_gene: .
abundance: few
CDR3aa: CASSLGTASEGYTF
CDR3nt: TGTGCCAGCAGCTTAGGGACGGCGAGTGAAGGCTACACCTTC

v_gene: TRBV5-6
j_gene: TRBJ1-2
d_gene: .
abundance: .
CDR3aa: CASSLVGLGVRYGYTF
CDR3nt: TGTGCCAGCAGCTTGGTCGGCCTCGGGGTGAGGTATGGCTACACCTTC

v_gene: TRBV2
j_gene: TRBJ2-2
d_gene: TRBD1
abundance: many
CDR3aa: CASSVMGQGDRKLFF
CDR3nt: TGTGCCAGCAGTGTAATGGGGCAGGGGGACAGAAAGCTGTTTTTT

v_gene: TRBV5-5
j_gene: TRBJ2-7
d_gene: .
abundance: .
CDR3aa: CASSLFGSLYEQYF
CDR3nt: TGTGCCAGCAGCTTGTTCGGGAGTCTCTACGAGCAGTACTTC

v_gene: TRBV12-3/TRBV12-4
j_gene: TRBJ2-7
d_gene: .
abundance: many
CDR3aa: CASSFSVNEQYF
CDR3nt: TGTGCCAGCAGTTTTTCGGTGAACGAGCAGTACTTC

v_gene: TRBV27
j_gene: TRBJ2-3
d_gene: TRBD2
abundance: .
CDR3aa: CASSLASVLSGGLITDTQYF
CDR3nt: TGTGCCAGCAGTTTAGCGAGTGTCCTATCGGGAGGCCTTATCACCGATACGCAGTATTTT

v_gene: TRBV7-9
j_gene: TRBJ1-1
d_gene: .
abundance: .
CDR3aa: CASSFTGTEAFF
CDR3nt: TGTGCCAGCAGTTTTACCGGGACAGAAGCTTTCTTT

v_gene: TRBV28
j_gene: TRBJ2-7
d_gene: TRBD1
abundance: .
CDR3aa: CASSRQGVTYEQYF
CDR3nt: TGTGCCAGCAGTCGACAGGGGGTTACCTACGAGCAGTACTTC

v_gene: TRBV7-6
j_gene: TRBJ1-4
d_gene: .
abundance: few
CDR3aa: CASRSQGANEKLFF
CDR3nt: TGTGCCAGCAGATCCCAGGGCGCTAATGAAAAACTGTTTTTT

v_gene: TRBV6-2/TRBV6-3
j_gene: TRBJ2-2
d_gene: .
abundance: .
CDR3aa: CASNALAVGELFF
CDR3nt: TGTGCCAGCAATGCGTTAGCGGTCGGGGAGCTGTTTTTT

v_gene: TRBV28
j_gene: TRBJ1-2
d_gene: .
abundance: .
CDR3aa: CASSSTGHWQGDYGYTF
CDR3nt: TGTGCCAGCAGCTCGACCGGACATTGGCAGGGCGACTATGGCTACACCTTC

v_gene: TRBV20-1
j_gene: TRBJ2-3
d_gene: .
abundance: .
CDR3aa: CSARRLQSKGITQDTQYF
CDR3nt: TGCAGTGCTAGGCGACTACAATCGAAAGGGATCACACAGGATACGCAGTATTTT

v_gene: TRBV12-3/TRBV12-4
j_gene: TRBJ2-1
d_gene: .
abundance: .
CDR3aa: CASSLAPYWRAKEKFF
CDR3nt: TGTGCAAGCAGTTTAGCCCCTTACTGGAGGGCCAAGGAGAAGTTCTTC

v_gene: TRBV6-5
j_gene: TRBJ1-2
d_gene: TRBD1
abundance: .
CDR3aa: CASRTTGGSYGYTF
CDR3nt: TGTGCCAGCAGGACGACAGGGGGATCCTATGGCTACACCTTC

v_gene: TRBV6-1
j_gene: TRBJ1-1
d_gene: .
abundance: many
CDR3aa: CASSEQGQTNTEAFF
CDR3nt: TGTGCCAGCAGTGAACAAGGACAGACGAACACTGAAGCTTTCTTT

v_gene: TRBV4-1
j_gene: TRBJ2-1
d_gene: .
abundance: medium-sized
CDR3aa: CASGGWDGRDSYNEQFF
CDR3nt: TGCGCCAGCGGTGGATGGGACGGGAGAGACTCCTACAATGAGCAGTTCTTC

v_gene: TRBV28
j_gene: TRBJ1-4
d_gene: .
abundance: .
CDR3aa: CASSALTVSGEKLFF
CDR3nt: TGTGCCAGCAGCGCCCTCACTGTGAGCGGTGAAAAACTGTTTTTT

v_gene: TRBV28
j_gene: TRBJ1-2
d_gene: .
abundance: .
CDR3aa: CASSGDTRTIYGYTF
CDR3nt: TGTGCCAGCAGTGGGGACACTCGCACTATCTATGGCTACACCTTC

v_gene: TRBV7-3
j_gene: TRBJ2-7
d_gene: .
abundance: few
CDR3aa: CASSLGTGPSYEQYF
CDR3nt: TGTGCCAGCAGCCTTGGTACAGGGCCTTCCTACGAGCAGTACTTC

v_gene: TRBV10-1
j_gene: TRBJ1-6
d_gene: .
abundance: few
CDR3aa: CATQRDGNSPLHF
CDR3nt: TGCGCCACTCAGAGGGACGGCAATTCACCCCTCCACTTT

v_gene: TRBV25-1
j_gene: TRBJ1-5
d_gene: .
abundance: .
CDR3aa: CAGSGNQPQHF
CDR3nt: TGTGCCGGCAGTGGCAATCAGCCCCAGCATTTT

v_gene: TRBV19
j_gene: TRBJ1-5
d_gene: TRBD1
abundance: .
CDR3aa: CASSSDRVGFQPQHF
CDR3nt: TGTGCCAGTAGTTCGGACAGGGTCGGCTTTCAGCCCCAGCATTTT

v_gene: TRBV7-3
j_gene: TRBJ2-3
d_gene: TRBD2
abundance: .
CDR3aa: CASSLLDWGGDTQYF
CDR3nt: TGTGCCAGCAGCCTTCTAGATTGGGGAGGGGATACGCAGTATTTT

v_gene: TRBV6-6
j_gene: TRBJ2-1
d_gene: TRBD2
abundance: .
CDR3aa: CASSYTTSGASHEQFF
CDR3nt: TGTGCCAGCAGTTACACCACTAGCGGGGCCAGCCATGAGCAGTTCTTC

v_gene: TRBV27
j_gene: TRBJ2-3
d_gene: .
abundance: few
CDR3aa: CASHVDTQYW
CDR3nt: TGTGCCAGTCACGTAGATACGCAGTATTGG